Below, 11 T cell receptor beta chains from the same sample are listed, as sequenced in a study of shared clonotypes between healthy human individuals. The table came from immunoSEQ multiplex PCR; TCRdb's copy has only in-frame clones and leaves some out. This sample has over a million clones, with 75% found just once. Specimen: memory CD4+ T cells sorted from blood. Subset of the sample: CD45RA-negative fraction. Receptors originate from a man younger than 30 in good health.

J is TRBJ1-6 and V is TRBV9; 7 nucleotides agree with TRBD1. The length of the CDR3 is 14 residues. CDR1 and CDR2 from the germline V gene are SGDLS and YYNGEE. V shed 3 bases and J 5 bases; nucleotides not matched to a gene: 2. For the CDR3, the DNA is TGTGCCAGCAGCGCCGGGACAGATAATTCACCCCTCCACTTT. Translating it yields CASSAGTDNSPLHF.

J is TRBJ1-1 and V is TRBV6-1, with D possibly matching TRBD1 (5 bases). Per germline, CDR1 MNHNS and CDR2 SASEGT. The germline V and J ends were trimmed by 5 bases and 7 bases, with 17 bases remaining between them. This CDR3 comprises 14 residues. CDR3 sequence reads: CASSRPGTENEAFF. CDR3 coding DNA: TGTGCCAGCAGTCGCCCCGGGACCGAAAATGAAGCTTTCTTT.

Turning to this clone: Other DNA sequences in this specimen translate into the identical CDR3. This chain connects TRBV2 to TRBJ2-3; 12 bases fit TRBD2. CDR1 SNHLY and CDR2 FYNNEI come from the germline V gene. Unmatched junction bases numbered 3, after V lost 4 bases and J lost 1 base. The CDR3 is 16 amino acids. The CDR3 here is CASSARTSGGTDTQYF. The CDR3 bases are TGTGCCAGCAGTGCCCGGACTAGCGGGGGCACAGATACGCAGTATTTT.

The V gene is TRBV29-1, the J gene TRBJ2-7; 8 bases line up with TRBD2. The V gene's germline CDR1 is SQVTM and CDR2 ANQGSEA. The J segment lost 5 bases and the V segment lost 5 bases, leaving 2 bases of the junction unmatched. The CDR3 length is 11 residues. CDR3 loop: CSVRTSHEQYF. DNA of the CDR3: TGCAGCGTTCGGACTAGCCACGAGCAGTACTTC.

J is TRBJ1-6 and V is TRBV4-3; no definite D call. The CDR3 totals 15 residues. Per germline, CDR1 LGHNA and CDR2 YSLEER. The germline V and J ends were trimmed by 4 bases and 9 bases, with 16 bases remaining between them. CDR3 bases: TGCGCCAGCAGCCCAGACGGCCCCGTCGGTTCACCCCTCCACTTT. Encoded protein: CASSPDGPVGSPLHF.

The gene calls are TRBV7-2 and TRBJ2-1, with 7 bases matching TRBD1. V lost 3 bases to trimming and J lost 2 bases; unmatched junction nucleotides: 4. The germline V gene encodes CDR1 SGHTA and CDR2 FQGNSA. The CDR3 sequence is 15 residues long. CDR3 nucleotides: TGTGCCAGCAGCTTGTCGGGACAGACCTACAATGAGCAGTTCTTC. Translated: CASSLSGQTYNEQFF.

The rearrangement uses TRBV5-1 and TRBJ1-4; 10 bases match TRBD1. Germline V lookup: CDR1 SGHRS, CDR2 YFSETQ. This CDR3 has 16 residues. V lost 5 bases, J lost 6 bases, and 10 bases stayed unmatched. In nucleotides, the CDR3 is TGCGCCAGCAGACGCAGTGCCGGGACAGGGGATGAAAAACTGTTTTTT. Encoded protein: CASRRSAGTGDEKLFF.

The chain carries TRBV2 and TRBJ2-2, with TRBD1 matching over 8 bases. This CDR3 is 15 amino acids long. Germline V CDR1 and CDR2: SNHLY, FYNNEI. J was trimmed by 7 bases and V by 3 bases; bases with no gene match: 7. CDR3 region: CASSDVTGVLGELFF. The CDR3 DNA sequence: TGTGCCAGCAGTGATGTGACAGGGGTCCTCGGGGAGCTGTTTTTT.

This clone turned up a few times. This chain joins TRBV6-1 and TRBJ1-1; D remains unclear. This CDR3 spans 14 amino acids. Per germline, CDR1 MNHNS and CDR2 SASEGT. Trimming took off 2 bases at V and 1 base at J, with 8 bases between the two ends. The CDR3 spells CASSEWPGNTEAFF. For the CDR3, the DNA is TGTGCCAGCAGTGAATGGCCAGGGAACACTGAAGCTTTCTTT.

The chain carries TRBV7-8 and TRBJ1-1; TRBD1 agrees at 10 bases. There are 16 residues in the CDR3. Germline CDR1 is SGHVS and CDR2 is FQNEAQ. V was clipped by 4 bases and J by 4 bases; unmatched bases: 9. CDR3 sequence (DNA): TGTGCCAGCAGCTACCGGGACAGGGGTTTCGTCACTGAAGCTTTCTTT. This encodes CASSYRDRGFVTEAFF.

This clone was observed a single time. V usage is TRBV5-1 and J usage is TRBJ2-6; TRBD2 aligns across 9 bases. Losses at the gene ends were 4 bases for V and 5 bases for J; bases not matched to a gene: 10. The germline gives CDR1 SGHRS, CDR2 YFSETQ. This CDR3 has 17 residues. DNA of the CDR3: TGCGCCAGCAGCCCGGTTAGCGGGAGTTCTAGGGCCAACGTCCTGACTTTC. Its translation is CASSPVSGSSRANVLTF.